The source of this T cell receptor beta chain is a study of blood T cells in healthy people across ages (dated by TCRdb to 2013 to 2016). In terms of the full investigation: In model experiments, template switching captured about one uniquely barcoded TCR beta cDNA molecule for every two T cells. The donors were divided into four age groups: young (average around 17 years), middle-aged (approximately 39), aged (62) and long-lived (82). Using the same blood draw, the study looked at two additional independent replicas of 1 million unique cDNA reads for two donors, one aged 18 to 29 and the other aged 80 or older. Donors of different ages were randomly distributed across sequencing lanes to avoid experimental bias. Age-related changes in TCR beta repertoire diversity were measured in the study by deep sequencing normalized with unique cDNA molecular identifiers.

Details on this clonotype: There is no known antigen for this receptor. Nothing much larger sits one base from this clone, and base qualities are not available.

The CDR3 contains 14 residues, cysteine and phenylalanine counted. Only the CDR3 region is kept as DNA, spanning 42 bases read in frame from base 1. Taken from the germline V gene (reference sequence), the CDR1 and CDR2 loops are DFQATT and SNEGSKA. General study outcomes and caveats: Total diversity estimates from one million sequenced T cells were considered lower bounds and underestimates. As age increased, observed TCR beta diversity per million T cells dropped in a roughly linear way, and a significant reduction was already evident by age about 36. Because donor CMV infection status was unknown, age-related changes in expanded clonotypes were potentially confounded. Conclusive comparison of naive and antigen-experienced compartments was prevented by the profiling of bulk unsorted PBMCs. The percentage of naive T cells measured by flow cytometry correlated strongly with observed TCR beta diversity. Compared with the aged group, the long-lived group had more naive CD4+ T cells, fewer expanded clones and increased TCR diversity, a pattern suggesting age selection.

Library preparation employed 5' RACE. Instrument used: Illumina HiSeq 2500. A second PCR of about 6 to 12 cycles was run with a J-beta primer mix and a sample-barcoded 5' primer. A unique molecular identifier was introduced onto each TCR beta cDNA molecule by a template-switch 5' adaptor carrying 12 random nucleotides. Each sample yielded at least 2.5 million CDR3-containing paired-end reads. First-strand cDNA was synthesized from all RNA with the Mint cDNA synthesis kit, primed by a TRBC-specific oligonucleotide. All cDNA was treated with uracil-DNA glycosylase and then went through a first 18-cycle PCR with the universal primers M1SS and BC2_uni_R. Regarding the original processing steps: For normalization, 1 million high-quality reads, each with a distinct molecular identifier, were randomly selected from each sample. Instead of being binned into consensus sequences, reads that shared molecular identifiers were thrown out. MiTCR, with a Q25 quality threshold and the strictest error-elimination algorithm, was used for CDR3 identification, clonotype clustering and error correction. Lower-bound total TCR beta diversity was estimated with a nonparametric unseen species model using Euler transformation. In-frame beta chains were kept once TCRdb had trimmed the public reads at Q25 with fastp and called clones with MiXCR. Entries are consolidated by CDR3 protein sequence, retaining the most common genes and DNA. None of the V and J calls come from the authors' own analysis; TCRdb made them. For this sample the table gives 1.5 million to 2 million distinct CDR3 sequences, of which 34% were detected only once. 10% to 12% of the sample comes from the top ten.

Systemically healthy Caucasian individuals from Russia, some 36 in total and aged about 6 to 100 years, were included as donors. Each donor gave 9 to 10 milliliters of peripheral blood, collected into EDTA-treated Vacutainer tubes. Ficoll-Paque density-gradient centrifugation was used to isolate PBMCs, with at least 6.5 million per sample. Trizol reagent was used to extract total RNA from the PBMCs, yielding at least 5 micrograms per sample. For every donor, flow cytometry on a PBMC aliquot measured the percentage of naive CD45RAhigh/CD27high T cells. Material: blood. The chain is assembled from TRBV20-1 and TRBJ2-5, with 8 bases matching TRBD2. TRBJ2-7 explains the end of the DNA better; the J call may be wrong. The receptor comes from a woman in her 30s in good health. The sequence in DNA is TGCAGTGCTGCGGAATGGACTAGCAGCAACGAGCAGTACTTC. Translated, it gives CSAAEWTSSNEQYF.